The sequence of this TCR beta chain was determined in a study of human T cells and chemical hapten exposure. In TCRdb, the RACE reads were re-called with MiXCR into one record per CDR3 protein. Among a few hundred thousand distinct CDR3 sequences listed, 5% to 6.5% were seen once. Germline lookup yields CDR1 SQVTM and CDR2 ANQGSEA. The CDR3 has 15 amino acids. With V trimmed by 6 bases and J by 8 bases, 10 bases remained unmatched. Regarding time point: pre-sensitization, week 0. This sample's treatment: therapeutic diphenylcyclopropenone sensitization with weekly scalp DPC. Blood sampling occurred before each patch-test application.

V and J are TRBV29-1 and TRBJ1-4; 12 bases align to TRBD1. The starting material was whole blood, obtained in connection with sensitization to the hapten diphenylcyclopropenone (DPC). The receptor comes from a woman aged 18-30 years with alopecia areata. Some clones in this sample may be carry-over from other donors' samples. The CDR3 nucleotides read TGCAGCGTCGGGACAGGGGGCGTTCCGGGAGAAAAACTGTTTTTT. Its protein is CSVGTGGVPGEKLFF.